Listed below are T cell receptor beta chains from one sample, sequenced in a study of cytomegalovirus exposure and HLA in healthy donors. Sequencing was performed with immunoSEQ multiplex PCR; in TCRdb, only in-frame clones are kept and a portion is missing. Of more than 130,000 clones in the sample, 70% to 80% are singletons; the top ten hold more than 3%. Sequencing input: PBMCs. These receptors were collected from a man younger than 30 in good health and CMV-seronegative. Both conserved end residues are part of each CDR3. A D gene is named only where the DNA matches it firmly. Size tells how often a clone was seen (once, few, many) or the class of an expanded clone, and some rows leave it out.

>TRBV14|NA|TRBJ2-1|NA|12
TGTGCCAGCAGTTCCGCCTACAATGAGCAGTTCTTC
CASSSAYNEQFF
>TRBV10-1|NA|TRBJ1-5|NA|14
TGCGCCAGCAGCGACAGGAAAGGCAATCAGCCCCAGCATTTT
CASSDRKGNQPQHF
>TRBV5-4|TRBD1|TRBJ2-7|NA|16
TGTGCCAGCAGCGACGCCCGGGACAGGGGGCGCTACGAGCAGTACTTC
CASSDARDRGRYEQYF
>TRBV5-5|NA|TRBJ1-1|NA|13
TGTGCCAGCAGCTTGGACGGGAGCACTGAAGCTTTCTTT
CASSLDGSTEAFF
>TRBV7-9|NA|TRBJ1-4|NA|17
TGTGCCAGCAGCTTATTCTTACAGGTCGCAACTAATGAAAAACTGTTTTTT
CASSLFLQVATNEKLFF
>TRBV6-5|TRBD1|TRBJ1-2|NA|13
TGTGCCAGCAGCAACCGGGACAGGTCTGGCTACACCTTC
CASSNRDRSGYTF
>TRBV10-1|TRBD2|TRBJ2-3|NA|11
TGTCAATGGGAGGGGACAGATACGCAGTATTTT
CQWEGTDTQYF
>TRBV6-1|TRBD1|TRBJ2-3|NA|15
TGTGCCAGCAGTGAAGCCGGGACAGGGTCGCGTACGCAGTATTTT
CASSEAGTGSRTQYF
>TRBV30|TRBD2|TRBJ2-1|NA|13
TGTGCCTGGAGTCTAGCGGGGGACAATGAGCAGTTCTTC
CAWSLAGDNEQFF
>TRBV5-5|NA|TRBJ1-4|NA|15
TGTGCCAGCAGCTTGGGGGGGCAAGGGCATGAAAAACTGTTTTTT
CASSLGGQGHEKLFF
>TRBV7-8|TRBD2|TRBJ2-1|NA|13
TGTGCCAGCAGCTTTCTACGGGAGGACGAGCAGTTCTTC
CASSFLREDEQFF
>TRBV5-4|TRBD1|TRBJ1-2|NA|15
TGTGCCAGCAGACCTGGGACAGTGAGGTCCTATGGCTACACCTTC
CASRPGTVRSYGYTF
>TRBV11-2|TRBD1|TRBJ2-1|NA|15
TGTGCCAGCAGCTCTACCGGGACAGTTTACAATGAGCAGTTCTTC
CASSSTGTVYNEQFF
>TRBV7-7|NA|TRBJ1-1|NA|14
TGTGCCAGCAGCCCGGCCGCAGGTGGCACTGAAGCTTTCTTT
CASSPAAGGTEAFF
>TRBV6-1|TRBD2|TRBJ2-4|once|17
TGTGCCAGCAGTGAATTGGCCCTAGCGGGAGTTGGAAACATTCAGTACTTC
CASSELALAGVGNIQYF
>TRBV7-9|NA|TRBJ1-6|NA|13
TGTGCCAGCAGCGACAACAGGGACTCACCCCTCCACTTT
CASSDNRDSPLHF
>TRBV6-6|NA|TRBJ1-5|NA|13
TGTGCCAGCACGGCAGGCGATGATCAGCCCCAGCATTTT
CASTAGDDQPQHF